This passage covers 28 T cell receptor beta chains from one sample sequenced in a study of blood T cell repertoires in COVID-19 (dated by TCRdb to about 2020). Library preparation used the immunoSEQ multiplex PCR assay. TCRdb obtained this table from immuneACCESS and retained in-frame rearrangements with V and J assigned. These tables miss some clones; where compared with another copy, unresolved V genes account for less than half of the shortfall, and the remainder is unexplained. This sample has 100,000 to 150,000 clones in its table, and 74% of those were observed once. The ten most abundant clones make up 6% of the sample. Sequenced material: peripheral blood. Every receptor here comes from a man older than 75 with COVID-19, enrolled during active disease.

The genes are TRBV6-6 and TRBJ1-2; TRBD1 agrees at 7 bases. J was trimmed by 2 bases and V by 7 bases; bases with no gene match: 13. Germline V gene lookup returns CDR1 MNHNY and CDR2 SVGAGI (reference sequence). This CDR3 has 16 amino acids. The CDR3 DNA is TGTGCCAGCACCCCCCGACGGAGGGGGCAGAACTATGGCTACACCTTC. It translates to CASTPRRRGQNYGYTF.

The chain is built from TRBV28 and TRBJ2-7; TRBD2 might be the D (5 bases). The CDR3 length is 13 residues. Between the trimmed V and J ends, which lost 5 bases and 2 bases, there was a span of 10 bases. Germline V CDR1 and CDR2: MDHEN, SYDVKM. The CDR3 spells CASSRTGPYEQYF. CDR3 DNA sequence: TGTGCCAGCAGTAGGACTGGGCCCTACGAGCAGTACTTC.

This clone qualifies as medium-sized. The chain recombines TRBV27 with TRBJ2-3; 12 bases agree with TRBD2. The V segment lost 5 bases and the J segment 9 bases; nucleotides outside the gene matches: 12. The CDR3 sequence is 16 residues long. Germline-derived CDR1 and CDR2 are MNHEY and SMNVEV (reference sequence). CDR3 DNA: TGTGCCAGCAGTCCTCTAGCGGGAGGGCCTTTCAGAACGCAGTATTTT. This codes for CASSPLAGGPFRTQYF.

This clone was seen a single time. The chain combines TRBV28 with TRBJ2-1, with 9 bases matching TRBD2. The CDR3 runs 17 residues. The J segment lost 4 bases and the V segment lost 2 bases, leaving 9 bases of the junction unmatched. CDR1 is MDHEN and CDR2 is SYDVKM in the germline V gene. CDR3 in DNA: TGTGCCAGCAGTTTAGGCCAGACTAGCGGAGAGTACAATGAGCAGTTCTTC. It codes for CASSLGQTSGEYNEQFF.

The V call is TRBV11-3, the J call TRBJ2-5; a possible D gene is TRBD2 (6 bases). The ends were cut back, 4 bases at V and 0 bases at J, with 12 bases in the middle. The CDR3 is 15 amino acids. The germline V gene has CDR1 SGHNT and CDR2 YENEEA. DNA for the CDR3: TGTGCCAGCAGCTCGGACTATAAGTACCAAGAGACCCAGTACTTC. Translating gives CASSSDYKYQETQYF.

The rearrangement joins TRBV28 to TRBJ1-5; D is ambiguous. The CDR3 has 16 amino acids. Germline loops: CDR1 MDHEN, CDR2 SYDVKM. V was shortened by 3 bases and J by 1 base, with 13 bases between the two germline ends. CDR3 in DNA: TGTGCCAGCAGTTTGAGCGGGCGGCCGAGCAATCAGCCCCAGCATTTT. It codes for CASSLSGRPSNQPQHF.

The V call is TRBV7-9, the J call TRBJ2-2; TRBD2 aligns across 15 bases. The trim removed 2 bases at V and 5 bases at J, leaving 6 bases unmatched. The CDR3 contains 18 residues. The germline V gene encodes CDR1 SEHNR and CDR2 FQNEAQ (reference sequence). In DNA, the CDR3 is TGTGCCAGCAGCTTAAAGGGGACTAGCGGGAGGATTACCGGGGAGCTGTTTTTT. The encoded protein is CASSLKGTSGRITGELFF.

The chain joins TRBV24-1 to TRBJ2-2; 10 nucleotides align to TRBD1. The CDR3 runs to 16 residues. V was clipped by 7 bases and J by 2 bases; unmatched bases: 6. The germline gives CDR1 KGHDR, CDR2 SFDVKD. The CDR3 coding sequence is TGTGCCACCAGCCGGGACAGGGGCTCAAACACCGGGGAGCTGTTTTTT. It is translated as CATSRDRGSNTGELFF.

This clone appeared once. V gene TRBV9 combines with J gene TRBJ2-1; TRBD2 matches 12 bases. Germline loops: CDR1 SGDLS, CDR2 YYNGEE. The CDR3 sequence is 18 residues long. Trimming at V came to 4 bases and at J to 4 bases, leaving 12 bases not matched to a gene. CDR3 in amino acids: CASSLYPLAGGSYNEQFF. Here the CDR3 DNA reads TGTGCCAGCAGCCTATACCCTCTAGCGGGAGGGTCGTACAATGAGCAGTTCTTC.

The CDR3 spells CATRGDLNTGELFF. The DNA of the CDR3 is TGTGCCACCAGGGGGGACTTAAACACCGGGGAGCTGTTTTTT. The chain combines TRBV24-1 with TRBJ2-2, with D possibly TRBD2 on 6 matching bases. The CDR3 totals 14 residues. Germline CDR1 is KGHDR and CDR2 is SFDVKD. Trimming took 7 bases from V and 2 from J, leaving 10 bases between them.

This clone has more than one count but fewer than ten. The J gene is TRBJ2-7, the V gene TRBV7-8; 15 bases align to TRBD2. Germline V gives CDR1 SGHVS, CDR2 FQNEAQ. V gave up 3 bases and J gave up 7 bases; unmatched junction bases: 13. The CDR3 is 18 residues long. The CDR3 is CASSFVRLGTSGRREQYF. The CDR3 coding sequence is TGTGCCAGCAGCTTCGTTCGCCTCGGGACTAGCGGGAGGAGGGAGCAGTACTTC.

This clone has only a few counts. This chain connects TRBV6-5 to TRBJ2-7; tentative D call: TRBD2 (5 bases). Trimming took 6 bases from V and 9 from J, leaving 18 bases between them. This CDR3 has 13 amino acids. Germline V gene sequence: CDR1 MNHEY, CDR2 SVGAGI. The CDR3 sequence: CASRPGKASPQYF. CDR3 nucleotide sequence: TGTGCCAGCAGACCCGGGAAGGCAAGCCCGCAGTACTTC.

The chain employs TRBV9 and TRBJ2-2, with D maybe TRBD2 (5 bases). From germline, CDR1 is SGDLS and CDR2 YYNGEE. Trimming removed 3 bases at V and 4 bases at J, with 13 bases between. This CDR3 comprises 15 residues. The DNA of the CDR3 is TGTGCCAGCAGCGCTCCTAGCAAGGGCACCGGGGAGCTGTTTTTT. Protein product: CASSAPSKGTGELFF.

The chain links TRBV9 to TRBJ2-3, with a weak D call TRBD2 (6 bases). Per the germline V gene, CDR1 is SGDLS and CDR2 is YYNGEE. V was cut by 1 base and J by 0 bases, with 15 bases left in between. This CDR3 region has 17 residues. CDR3 in amino acids: CASSVFERVTSTDTQYF. Written as DNA, the CDR3 is TGTGCCAGCAGCGTATTCGAGCGGGTTACTAGCACAGATACGCAGTATTTT. Based on the CDR3 plus reference TRBV9 and TRBJ2-3, the full variable domain is DSGVTQTPKHLITATGQRVTLRCSPRSGDLSVYWYQQSLDQGLQFLIQYYNGEERAKGNILERFSAQQFPDLHSELNLSSLELGDSALYFCASSVFERVTSTDTQYFGPGTRLTVL.

This chain uses TRBV4-1 with TRBJ1-2; D is possibly TRBD1 (5 bases). V shed 0 bases and J shed 2 bases, with 10 bases lying between them. This CDR3 comprises 15 residues. The V gene's germline CDR1 is MGHRA and CDR2 YSYEKL. CDR3 in DNA: TGCGCCAGCAGCCAAGATCCAGGGCTCAACTATGGCTACACCTTC. As protein: CASSQDPGLNYGYTF.

The chain employs TRBV29-1 and TRBJ2-1, with 9 bases matching TRBD2. CDR1 is SQVTM and CDR2 is ANQGSEA in the germline V gene. V shed 5 bases, J shed 3 bases, and the junction held 5 bases outside the gene matches. The CDR3 sequence is 14 residues long. The CDR3 coding sequence is TGCAGCGTTCGTGCGGGAGGGGTCTACAATGAGCAGTTCTTC. It yields the protein CSVRAGGVYNEQFF.

This clone turned up a few times. Distinct nucleotide sequences in the sample also encode this CDR3. This chain's CDR3 is CAWSRQGTYEQYF. CDR3 bases: TGTGCCTGGAGCCGACAGGGGACCTACGAGCAGTACTTC. The chain is built from TRBV30 and TRBJ2-7; 8 nucleotides agree with TRBD1. Losses at the gene ends were 3 bases for V and 2 bases for J; bases not matched to a gene: 3. This CDR3 is 13 amino acids long. In germline, CDR1 is GTSNPN, CDR2 SVGIG (reference sequence).

The gene calls are TRBV28 and TRBJ2-1, with 8 bases lining up with TRBD2. CDR3 size: 13 residues. With V trimmed by 7 bases and J by 10 bases, 9 bases remained unmatched. Germline CDR1 is MDHEN and CDR2 is SYDVKM. CDR3 loop: CASMLHGRDEQFF. The CDR3 nucleotides read TGTGCCAGCATGCTGCACGGGAGGGACGAGCAGTTCTTC. Variable domain in full (rest from reference TRBV28 and TRBJ2-1): DVKVTQSSRYLVKRTGEKVFLECVQDMDHENMFWYRQDPGLGLRLIYFSYDVKMKEKGDIPEGYSVSREKKERFSLILESASTNQTSMYLCASMLHGRDEQFFGPGTRLTVL.

This clone was observed a single time. This chain connects TRBV28 to TRBJ1-2, with TRBD1 as a possible D gene (5 bases). The CDR3 covers 15 residues. The V end was cut by 7 bases, the J end by 4 bases, with 19 bases between. CDR1 is MDHEN, CDR2 SYDVKM, per germline. The CDR3 spells CASTGGRAPLYGYTF. CDR3 DNA sequence: TGTGCCAGCACCGGGGGTCGGGCCCCCCTCTATGGCTACACCTTC.

This clone was seen only a few times. The V call is TRBV28, the J call TRBJ2-7, with 8 bases identical to TRBD1. With 3 bases clipped from V and 5 bases from J, the junction kept 9 bases outside the gene matches. The germline V gene has CDR1 MDHEN and CDR2 SYDVKM. The CDR3 length is 15 residues. The CDR3 spells CASSLYQGARDEQYF. CDR3 nucleotides: TGTGCCAGCAGTTTGTACCAGGGGGCGAGGGACGAGCAGTACTTC.

The chain couples TRBV5-1 to TRBJ2-2; a possible D gene is TRBD1 (6 bases). Trimming stripped 0 bases from V and 3 bases from J, with 12 bases between. Per the germline V gene, CDR1 is SGHRS and CDR2 is YFSETQ. This CDR3 comprises 16 residues. The DNA for the CDR3 is TGCGCCAGCAGCTTGGACCGGGACATTCACACCGGGGAGCTGTTTTTT. Residues: CASSLDRDIHTGELFF.

This clone was seen a handful of times. The CDR3 is CASSQISGTQGGYEQYF. The CDR3 bases are TGTGCCAGCAGCCAGATCTCCGGGACACAGGGGGGATACGAGCAGTACTTC. This sequence joins TRBV4-2 and TRBJ2-7, with TRBD1 identical over 8 bases. Germline V CDR1 and CDR2: LGHNA, YNFKEQ. Trimming at V came to 3 bases and at J to 4 bases, leaving 14 bases not matched to a gene. CDR3 size: 17 residues.

The CDR3 region is CASRWTGGAGELFF. Written as DNA, the CDR3 is TGTGCCAGCAGGTGGACAGGGGGGGCCGGGGAGCTGTTTTTT. The rearrangement joins TRBV7-8 to TRBJ2-2, with 10 nucleotides matching TRBD1. The trim removed 6 bases at V and 6 bases at J, leaving 4 bases unmatched. CDR1 is SGHVS, CDR2 FQNEAQ, per germline. This CDR3 is 14 amino acids long.

The rearrangement links TRBV18 to TRBJ1-1; D is unresolved. With 6 bases removed from V and 5 bases from J, the gap between germline ends came to 13 bases. The CDR3 is made up of 13 amino acids. The germline CDR1 and CDR2 sequences are KGHSH and LQKENI. The CDR3 sequence: CASSGPGWTEAFF. The CDR3 nucleotides are TGTGCCAGCTCCGGCCCGGGATGGACTGAAGCTTTCTTT. The full variable domain, completed using reference TRBV18 and TRBJ1-1, is NAGVMQNPRHLVRRRGQEARLRCSPMKGHSHVYWYRQLPEEGLKFMVYLQKENIIDESGMPKERFSAEFPKEGPSILRIQQVVRGDSAAYFCASSGPGWTEAFFGQGTRLTVV.

This clone was counted a few times. This chain joins TRBV7-8 and TRBJ2-3; 16 positions match TRBD2. V was pared by 5 bases and J by 6 bases, with 8 bases of the junction left unmatched. This CDR3 is built from 17 residues. CDR1 is SGHVS, CDR2 FQNEAQ, per germline. CDR3 protein: CASSTGLAGGPSDTQYF. For the CDR3, the DNA is TGTGCCAGCAGCACGGGACTAGCGGGAGGGCCGTCCGATACGCAGTATTTT.

V is TRBV2 and J is TRBJ2-1; a weak D match, TRBD2 (7 bases). Germline CDR1 and CDR2: SNHLY and FYNNEI. The CDR3 runs to 15 residues. The V end was cut by 1 base, the J end by 4 bases, with 11 bases between. DNA for the CDR3: TGTGCCAGCAGTGAAGGGGCGGGGGCTTACAATGAGCAGTTCTTC. Translated: CASSEGAGAYNEQFF.

This chain connects TRBV7-9 to TRBJ2-7; TRBD2 aligns across 8 bases. Germline CDR1 and CDR2: SEHNR and FQNEAQ (reference sequence). There are 15 residues in the CDR3. V shed 0 bases, J shed 5 bases, and the junction held 6 bases outside the gene matches. DNA for the CDR3: TGTGCCAGCAGCTTAGCCACGGGAGGGGGGCACGAGCAGTACTTC. It translates to CASSLATGGGHEQYF. The whole variable domain, filled in from reference TRBV7-9 and TRBJ2-7, reads DTGVSQNPRHKITKRGQNVTFRCDPISEHNRLYWYRQTLGQGPEFLTYFQNEAQLEKSRLLSDRFSAERPKGSFSTLEIQRTEQGDSAMYLCASSLATGGGHEQYFGPGTRLTVT.

The count of this clone is one. The CDR3 DNA reads TGTGCCAGCAGTGCGATCGTCCCCCCCTATGGCTACACCTTC. It codes for CASSAIVPPYGYTF. This chain uses TRBV27 with TRBJ1-2; D is ambiguous. CDR3 size: 14 residues. Germline V gene data show CDR1 as MNHEY and CDR2 as SMNVEV (reference sequence). V lost 5 bases and J 4 bases, leaving 14 bases between the germline ends.